A selection of T cell receptor beta chains follows, all from one sample in a study of response to subunit inactivated influenza vaccine. In TCRdb, the RT-PCR reads were re-called with MiXCR into one record per CDR3 protein. The data show about 500,000 distinct CDR3 sequences, approximately 15% seen once. This specimen was CD4+ T cells sorted from PBMCs, taken roughly 24 months after vaccination. All receptors come from a man aged 50 to 69 who received an inactivated influenza vaccine. Each CDR3 is given with its conserved first and last residue. The D gene is left open where the match is weak. Some rows mark clone size as missing; the rest say once, few, many or name a class of expanded clone.

CDR3 DNA | CDR3 protein | J gene | V gene | clone size | D gene
TGCGCCAGCAGCCCGGGACACTACAATGAGCAGTTCTTC | CASSPGHYNEQFF | TRBJ2-1 | TRBV5-1 | NA | NA
TGTGCCAGCAGCAGGCAACAAAAGGGGCCCGCCGCATTGAATTCCTACAATGAGCAGTTCTTC | CASSRQQKGPAALNSYNEQFF | TRBJ2-1 | TRBV21-1 | NA | NA
TGCGCCAGCAGCGTGGCCGGGGGGAACTACGAGCAGTACTTC | CASSVAGGNYEQYF | TRBJ2-7 | TRBV5-1 | NA | TRBD2
TGCAGTGCTAGGGACGGATCCTACGAGCAGTACTTC | CSARDGSYEQYF | TRBJ2-7 | TRBV20-1 | NA | NA
TGTGCCAGCAGTTTGAAAGGTTCAAACTATGGCTACACCTTC | CASSLKGSNYGYTF | TRBJ1-2 | TRBV12-3/TRBV12-4 | many | NA
TGCAGCGTTGTGGATAGCGGGAGCTACGAGCAGTACTTC | CSVVDSGSYEQYF | TRBJ2-7 | TRBV29-1 | NA | TRBD2
TGTGCCAGCCGGACAGCCAAGTTGCAGTACTTC | CASRTAKLQYF | TRBJ2-7 | TRBV25-1 | many | NA
TGTGCCAGCAGCGGAGACATCCCGCAGGGCCTAGTTAGTGAAAAACTGTTTTTT | CASSGDIPQGLVSEKLFF | TRBJ1-4 | TRBV9 | few | NA
TGTGCCTGGAGGCCTAACACCGGGGAGCTGTTTTTT | CAWRPNTGELFF | TRBJ2-2 | TRBV30 | once | NA
TGTGCCAGTAGTTGGCAAGCGGATTCACCCCTCCACTTT | CASSWQADSPLHF | TRBJ1-6 | TRBV19 | NA | NA
TGCAGCGTTGTTTCACAGGTTTCTAACTATGGCTACACCTTC | CSVVSQVSNYGYTF | TRBJ1-2 | TRBV29-1 | NA | NA
TGCGCCAGCAGCCAAGAGGCTAGCCTTACCCCGTACAATGAGCAGTTCTTC | CASSQEASLTPYNEQFF | TRBJ2-1 | TRBV4-3 | NA | NA
TGCAGTGCAAACCGGGCCCCGGGGACTGAAGCTTTCTTT | CSANRAPGTEAFF | TRBJ1-1 | TRBV20-1 | NA | NA
TGTGCCAGCCTATACGACAGGAATCTGGGCTACACCTTC | CASLYDRNLGYTF | TRBJ1-2 | TRBV5-6 | few | NA
TGTGCCAGCAGCCGAACCGGGACAGGGGACTCCTACAATGAGCAGTTCTTC | CASSRTGTGDSYNEQFF | TRBJ2-1 | TRBV3-1 | few | TRBD1
TGTGCCAGCAGTCCCACGTGGGGGACAACGTACAATGAGCAGTTCTTC | CASSPTWGTTYNEQFF | TRBJ2-1 | TRBV28 | NA | NA
TGTGCCAGCAGTGAATCGCAGATGAACACTGAAGCTTTCTTT | CASSESQMNTEAFF | TRBJ1-1 | TRBV25-1 | NA | NA
TGCGCCAGCAGCTTGGGACAGGCTGAGAACATTCAGTACTTC | CASSLGQAENIQYF | TRBJ2-4 | TRBV5-1 | NA | NA
TGTGCCACACTAAGGTTAGGGGCCTACGAGCAGTACTTC | CATLRLGAYEQYF | TRBJ2-7 | TRBV10-3 | NA | NA
TGTGCCAGCAGGCTGGATGAAAAACTGTTTTTT | CASRLDEKLFF | TRBJ1-4 | TRBV12-3/TRBV12-4 | NA | NA
TGCAGTGCTAGAGATCGGGATAGCTACAATGAGCAGTTCTTC | CSARDRDSYNEQFF | TRBJ2-1 | TRBV20-1 | NA | NA
TGTGCCAGCAGCACGGACAGGGGAGGATACAATGAGCAGTTCTTC | CASSTDRGGYNEQFF | TRBJ2-1 | TRBV7-2 | many | TRBD1
TGCAGTGCCTCCAGGACTAGCGGGGGGACCTACAATGAGCAGTTCTTC | CSASRTSGGTYNEQFF | TRBJ2-1 | TRBV20-1 | NA | TRBD2
TGTGCCAGCATGGCGAGGGGAAGTACTGAAGCTTTCTTT | CASMARGSTEAFF | TRBJ1-1 | TRBV6-1 | NA | NA
TGCAGCGTTGAAGATTCGCCCGGGGCGGACATTCAGTACTTC | CSVEDSPGADIQYF | TRBJ2-4 | TRBV29-1 | few | NA
TGTGCCAGCAGTGCCGAATGGCGAGGCGGCGAGCAGTACTTC | CASSAEWRGGEQYF | TRBJ2-7 | TRBV6-1 | NA | NA
TGTGCCAGCGGGACAGGGGCGAAGGGCGAGCAGTACTTC | CASGTGAKGEQYF | TRBJ2-7 | TRBV7-9 | few | TRBD1
TGTGCCAGCAGCCCGGTGGCTAGCGCAAACTACGAGCAGTACTTC | CASSPVASANYEQYF | TRBJ2-7 | TRBV7-2 | few | NA
TGCAGCGTGCGCATGGGACCTAGGGAGCAGTTCTTC | CSVRMGPREQFF | TRBJ2-1 | TRBV29-1 | NA | NA
TGTGCCAGCAGCTTAAGTCCGCAGAGGTCCTACAATGAGCAGTTCTTC | CASSLSPQRSYNEQFF | TRBJ2-1 | TRBV11-1 | NA | NA
TGCGCCAGCAGCTTGGGTTCTGGGAACGCTGAAGCTTTCTTT | CASSLGSGNAEAFF | TRBJ1-1 | TRBV5-1 | NA | NA
TGTGCCAGCAGCCGTCCGGGTAATGAGCAGTTCTTC | CASSRPGNEQFF | TRBJ2-1 | TRBV12-3/TRBV12-4 | few | NA
TGTGCCAGCAGCGTTAGACTAGCGGGAGGGCAAGAGACCCAGTACTTC | CASSVRLAGGQETQYF | TRBJ2-5 | TRBV7-2 | few | TRBD2
TGTGCCAGCAGCCAAGAGTCGGGGGTTGGCTACACCTTC | CASSQESGVGYTF | TRBJ1-2 | TRBV3-1 | few | NA
TGCAGTCAGGTGGGAGGGCGCGGGGAAGATACGCAGTATTTT | CSQVGGRGEDTQYF | TRBJ2-3 | TRBV20-1 | few | TRBD2
TGCAGTGCTAGTGGCAGAAGGGGCACAGATACGCAGTATTTT | CSASGRRGTDTQYF | TRBJ2-3 | TRBV20-1 | many | NA
TGTGCCATCAGTGAGTCGAAGAGACAGGGGACCTACGAGCAGTACTTC | CAISESKRQGTYEQYF | TRBJ2-7 | TRBV10-3 | few | TRBD1
TGCAGCGTTGAAGGCCCCCAGGGCTGGAACACCGGGGAGCTGTTTTTT | CSVEGPQGWNTGELFF | TRBJ2-2 | TRBV29-1 | many | NA
TGCGCCAGCAGCTTTGGACAGGGGAACACCAGGGAGCTGTTTTTT | CASSFGQGNTRELFF | TRBJ2-2 | TRBV5-1 | NA | TRBD1
TGTGCCAGCAGCACGGGACAGGTTCTCACCGGGGAGCTGTTTTTT | CASSTGQVLTGELFF | TRBJ2-2 | TRBV5-5 | NA | TRBD1
TGCAGTGCTTCCGGGACTAGCTCCTACAATGAGCAGTTCTTC | CSASGTSSYNEQFF | TRBJ2-1 | TRBV20-1 | many | TRBD2
TGCAGCGTTGATAGGTCTAGCGGGCGAGGGTCCAATGAGCAGTTCTTC | CSVDRSSGRGSNEQFF | TRBJ2-1 | TRBV29-1 | NA | TRBD2
TGCGCCAGCAGCCATTCTGGCCCCGACAGGGGCTACCAAGAGACCCAGTACTTC | CASSHSGPDRGYQETQYF | TRBJ2-5 | TRBV5-1 | NA | TRBD1
TGTGCCAGCAGCCAATCACAGGGGCCTGTGAACACTGAAGCTTTCTTT | CASSQSQGPVNTEAFF | TRBJ1-1 | TRBV4-2 | NA | TRBD1
TGTGCCAGCAGCTTACAACAGGGAACCACTGAAGCTTTCTTT | CASSLQQGTTEAFF | TRBJ1-1 | TRBV7-2 | NA | NA
TGTGCCAGCACCTGGGGTCAGACGAACACTGAAGCTTTCTTT | CASTWGQTNTEAFF | TRBJ1-1 | TRBV12-3/TRBV12-4 | NA | NA
TGCAGTGCTAAAACAGGGCACTTCAACACTGAAGCTTTCTTT | CSAKTGHFNTEAFF | TRBJ1-1 | TRBV20-1 | few | NA
TGTGCCAGCAGCCGGGTCGATACGCAGTATTTT | CASSRVDTQYF | TRBJ2-3 | TRBV11-2 | NA | NA
TGTGCCAGCAGGTGGACTGGTGGCTACACCTTC | CASRWTGGYTF | TRBJ1-2 | TRBV12-3/TRBV12-4 | NA | NA
TGTGCCAGCAGCGGACTAGCGGGAGAAGGCCAGTTCTTC | CASSGLAGEGQFF | TRBJ2-1 | TRBV7-9 | NA | TRBD2
TGTGCCAGCAGCTTAAGCGGGGGGGCCCAGACCCAGTACTTC | CASSLSGGAQTQYF | TRBJ2-5 | TRBV7-2 | few | TRBD2
TGCAGTGCTGCGGGACAGATAAATCAGCCCCAGCATTTT | CSAAGQINQPQHF | TRBJ1-5 | TRBV20-1 | few | TRBD1
TGCGCCAGCAGCTTGGGGACAGGAACTAGCACAGATACGCAGTATTTT | CASSLGTGTSTDTQYF | TRBJ2-3 | TRBV5-1 | few | TRBD1
TGCAGCGTTTGGCCCCCAGGGTCAGGGGGCGCATACAATGAGCAGTTCTTC | CSVWPPGSGGAYNEQFF | TRBJ2-1 | TRBV29-1 | NA | TRBD1
TGCAGTGCTAGGAGTTCCGACGAGCAGTACTTC | CSARSSDEQYF | TRBJ2-7 | TRBV20-1 | NA | NA
TGTGCCAGCAGCTCAGGGGACGCCAGGGGAAATGAGCAGTTCTTC | CASSSGDARGNEQFF | TRBJ2-1 | TRBV12-3/TRBV12-4 | few | NA
TGTGCCATCAGTGGACCCGGTCGTGGGTACGAGCAGTACTTC | CAISGPGRGYEQYF | TRBJ2-7 | TRBV10-3 | few | NA
TGTGCCAGCAGCGTAGCTCCAGGGGGCTTCGACGAGCAGTACTTC | CASSVAPGGFDEQYF | TRBJ2-7 | TRBV9 | many | TRBD1
TGTGCCAGCAGTGCCCGGGGACAGCACACAGATACGCAGTATTTT | CASSARGQHTDTQYF | TRBJ2-3 | TRBV25-1 | NA | TRBD1